This T cell receptor (beta chain) was recorded in a study of Ad26.COV2.S vaccination and SARS-CoV-2 variants. About the study: Sample donor was a member of the COV1001 Ad26.COV2.S trial arm. Intramuscular Ad26.COV2.S doses were given once or twice, 56 days apart.

The treatment is: 19 received Ad26.COV2.S at low or high dose, single or two shots; about 5 received placebo; per-sample allocation not given. Specimen acquisition occurred on day 63 following the initial vaccine or placebo injection. Worth noting for this clone: What it binds is not known.

The V gene's germline CDR1 is MNHEY and CDR2 SVGEGT. V was pared by 5 bases and J by 3 bases, with 4 bases between. The CDR3 length is 11 residues. Method: immunoSEQ multiplex PCR; TCRdb's copy keeps in-frame clones and lacks some. The table lists over 400,000 clones, around 92% of them singletons, with more than 1.5% in the top ten. Regarding the study as a whole: Spike-specific CD8+ and CD4+ T cell responses reportedly showed substantial breadth after vaccination.

The gene calls are TRBV6-2 or TRBV6-3 and TRBJ2-5; D call uncertain. The sequence came from a person aged 18-60 years who received the Ad26.COV2.S COVID-19 vaccine or a placebo. The material was peripheral blood, obtained in a trial of Ad26.COV2.S vaccine versus placebo. This chain's CDR3 is CASSQEETQYF. The CDR3 region has the DNA TGTGCCAGCAGTCAGGAAGAGACCCAGTACTTC.